This T cell receptor (beta chain) was captured in a study of identical twins. In this sample, this clonotype turned up a few times. Germline CDR1 reads DFQATT; CDR2 reads SNEGSKA (reference sequence). V gave up 3 bases and J gave up 3 bases, with 12 bases separating them. This CDR3 has 13 residues. A single record per CDR3 protein comes from TCRdb applying MiXCR to the 5' RACE reads. The sample lists hundreds of thousands of distinct CDR3 sequences; approximately 9% were seen once. These same data were also listed under a study on yellow fever vaccine responses in identical twins.

The sequenced material came from PBMCs. This TCR was sampled from a woman under 30 in good health. This chain joins TRBV20-1 and TRBJ2-7; possible D gene TRBD2, 5 bases. The CDR3 loop reads CSARNSEIYEQYF. CDR3 sequence (DNA): TGCAGTGCTAGGAATAGCGAAATCTACGAGCAGTACTTC.